The 32 T cell receptor beta chains given below trace back to one sample, sequenced in a study of cytomegalovirus exposure and HLA in healthy donors. Use of 60 Vbeta and 13 Jbeta primers characterized the PCR. TCRdb's copy holds only in-frame clones and misses some; the assay was immunoSEQ multiplex PCR. The sample includes 95,000 to 150,000 clones, more than 60% of them seen just once. Input material: PBMCs. These receptors originate from a woman aged 40 to 50 in good health and CMV-seronegative.

J is TRBJ1-3 and V is TRBV10-3; no firm D call. CDR1 is ENHRY, CDR2 SYGVKD, per germline. CDR3 length: 16 residues. Trimming pared 7 bases from V and 0 bases from J, leaving 16 bases between. The CDR3: CAITDAQRDSGNTIYF. CDR3 DNA: TGTGCCATCACCGATGCTCAGAGGGACTCTGGAAACACCATATATTTT.

The chain couples TRBV27 to TRBJ2-2; a possible D gene is TRBD1 (5 bases). V lost 5 bases and J 1 base, leaving 11 bases between the germline ends. The germline gives CDR1 MNHEY, CDR2 SMNVEV (reference sequence). The CDR3 extends over 15 amino acids. The CDR3: CASSPRTQNTGELFF. Here the CDR3 DNA reads TGTGCCAGCAGTCCAAGGACACAGAACACCGGGGAGCTGTTTTTT.

Turning to this clone: Mismatch with germline at one junction end may stem from a read error. The chain couples TRBV7-9 to TRBJ2-3; D perhaps matches TRBD1 (8 bases). The CDR3 totals 16 residues. The germline CDR1 and CDR2 sequences are SEHNR and FQNEAQ (reference sequence). Written as DNA, the CDR3 is TGTTCCAGCAGCCCTGGACAGGGAGGGAGCACAGATACGCAGTATTTT. Translated, it gives CSSSPGQGGSTDTQYF.

The rearrangement links TRBV6-5 to TRBJ1-5; D unresolved. Germline V lookup: CDR1 MNHEY, CDR2 SVGAGI. V lost 2 bases, J lost 0 bases, and 11 bases lay in between. CDR3 size: 16 residues. CDR3 protein: CASSYRADYSNQPQHF. The CDR3 coding sequence is TGTGCCAGCAGTTACAGGGCAGACTATAGCAATCAGCCCCAGCATTTT.

The V gene is TRBV5-6, the J gene TRBJ1-2, with D possibly TRBD1 on 6 matching bases. The V gene's germline CDR1 is SGHDT and CDR2 YYEEEE. This CDR3 contains 14 residues. Deletions cut 5 bases from V and 3 bases from J, with 14 bases between. The CDR3: CASRARGGDYGYTF. CDR3 DNA: TGTGCCAGCAGGGCCAGGGGTGGCGACTATGGCTACACCTTC. Complete variable domain (other parts from reference TRBV5-6 and TRBJ1-2): DAGVTQSPTHLIKTRGQQVTLRCSPKSGHDTVSWYQQALGQGPQFIFQYYEEEERQRGNFPDRFSGHQFPNYSSELNVNALLLGDSALYLCASRARGGDYGYTFGSGTRLTVV.

V gene TRBV6-4 combines with J gene TRBJ2-1; 10 nucleotides agree with TRBD2. The CDR3 loop spans 14 amino acids. V gave up 3 bases and J gave up 7 bases; unmatched junction bases: 3. Germline CDR1 MRHNA, CDR2 SNTAGT. The CDR3 nucleotides read TGTGCCAGCAGTGAAGGAGCGGGGGGGAATGAGCAGTTCTTC. It translates to CASSEGAGGNEQFF.

J is TRBJ1-1 and V is TRBV29-1; unclear D gene. The germline V gene has CDR1 SQVTM and CDR2 ANQGSEA. The CDR3 consists of 12 residues. The V and J ends lost 7 bases and 1 base respectively, with 10 bases between them. The CDR3 sequence is CSASGRNTEAFF. CDR3 DNA sequence: TGCAGCGCCTCCGGGAGGAACACTGAAGCTTTCTTT.

The chain recombines TRBV19 with TRBJ2-5; 8 bases agree with TRBD2. The length of the CDR3 is 16 residues. The V gene end was trimmed by 4 bases and the J gene end by 5 bases; junction bases not matched to a gene: 12. The V gene's germline CDR1 is LNHDA and CDR2 SQIVND (reference sequence). This chain's CDR3 is CASSSGIGRAVETQYF. The CDR3, as DNA: TGTGCCAGTAGTAGTGGGATCGGGAGGGCCGTCGAGACCCAGTACTTC.

The chain carries TRBV30 and TRBJ2-1; no reliable D call. Germline V gives CDR1 GTSNPN, CDR2 SVGIG (reference sequence). V lost 3 bases and J 4 bases, leaving 7 bases between the germline ends. The length of the CDR3 is 12 residues. The CDR3 protein is CAWSPQYNEQFF. In nucleotides, the CDR3 is TGTGCCTGGAGCCCCCAGTACAATGAGCAGTTCTTC. The variable domain in full, with the rest retrieved from reference TRBV30 and TRBJ2-1, is SQTIHQWPATLVQPVGSPLSLECTVEGTSNPNLYWYRQAAGRGLQLLFYSVGIGQISSEVPQNLSASRPQDRQFILSSKKLLLSDSGFYLCAWSPQYNEQFFGPGTRLTVL.

V usage is TRBV2 and J usage is TRBJ1-1; maybe TRBD1 (5 bases). Trimming removed 8 bases at V and 3 bases at J, with 10 bases between. Looked up from germline, CDR1 is SNHLY and CDR2 is FYNNEI. This CDR3 contains 12 residues. The CDR3 nucleotides read TGTGCCAGCGGGCAGGGATACACTGAAGCTTTCTTT. Its translation is CASGQGYTEAFF.

Concerning this clone itself: One end of the junction is discordant with germline, which a read error may explain. The chain carries TRBV7-9 and TRBJ2-1; 13 nucleotides line up with TRBD2. The CDR3 covers 16 residues. CDR1 SEHNR and CDR2 FQNEAQ come from the germline V gene (reference sequence). CDR3 region: CSSSLKWTSGSDEQFF. CDR3 in DNA: TGTTCCAGCAGCTTAAAGTGGACTAGCGGGAGCGATGAGCAGTTCTTC.

This chain connects TRBV7-3 to TRBJ2-5; 10 bases line up with TRBD1. Germline lookup yields CDR1 SGHTA and CDR2 FQGTGA. The CDR3 length is 16 residues. V shed 3 bases, J shed 5 bases, and the junction held 9 bases outside the gene matches. The CDR3 sequence is CASSFSGTGVGETQYF. CDR3 sequence (DNA): TGTGCCAGCAGCTTTTCCGGGACAGGGGTAGGGGAGACCCAGTACTTC.

This rearrangement joins TRBV19 to TRBJ2-7, with 12 bases matching TRBD2. The CDR3 extends over 16 amino acids. Losses at the gene ends were 3 bases for V and 2 bases for J; bases not matched to a gene: 5. Germline-derived CDR1 and CDR2 are LNHDA and SQIVND (reference sequence). Here the CDR3 reads CASSILGLAGTYEQYF. DNA of the CDR3: TGTGCCAGTAGTATTCTCGGACTAGCGGGGACCTACGAGCAGTACTTC.

The V gene is TRBV4-2, the J gene TRBJ1-2; possible D gene TRBD1, 6 bases. Germline V gene lookup returns CDR1 LGHNA and CDR2 YNFKEQ. The V end lost 1 base, the J end lost 4 bases, and 16 bases lay between the germline ends. The CDR3 has 16 amino acids. CDR3 DNA sequence: TGTGCCAGCAGCCAAGCCCGTAACAGGGCCTTCTATGGCTACACCTTC. It encodes CASSQARNRAFYGYTF.

The chain has TRBV4-3 and TRBJ1-2; the match to TRBD1 covers 8 bases. Looked up from germline, CDR1 is LGHNA and CDR2 is YSLEER. The length of the CDR3 is 19 residues. V was pared by 0 bases and J by 4 bases, with 16 bases of the junction left unmatched. The CDR3: CASSQDRGTGTTTTYGYTF. The CDR3 bases are TGCGCCAGCAGCCAAGATCGGGGGACAGGAACCACAACGACCTATGGCTACACCTTC.

The chain couples TRBV10-3 to TRBJ2-1; 10 bases fit TRBD2. CDR1 and CDR2 (germline): ENHRY, SYGVKD. With 6 bases clipped from V and 4 bases from J, the junction kept 12 bases outside the gene matches. The length of the CDR3 is 17 residues. The CDR3 is CAIRASASGGDYNEQFF. CDR3 coding DNA: TGTGCCATCAGGGCCTCGGCTAGCGGGGGAGATTACAATGAGCAGTTCTTC.

The rearrangement joins TRBV2 to TRBJ1-5; 8 bases line up with TRBD1. CDR1 SNHLY and CDR2 FYNNEI come from the germline V gene. CDR3 length: 14 residues. The V segment lost 7 bases and the J segment 2 bases; nucleotides outside the gene matches: 4. This CDR3 is CASNRGSGNQPQHF. The CDR3 nucleotides read TGTGCCAGCAACAGGGGGAGCGGCAATCAGCCCCAGCATTTT.

V is TRBV4-1 and J is TRBJ2-3, with D unresolved. CDR3 size: 16 residues. Germline values: CDR1 MGHRA, CDR2 YSYEKL. Deletions cut 1 base from V and 6 bases from J, with 17 bases between. CDR3 sequence reads: CASSQAGVRSADTQYF. CDR3 in DNA: TGCGCCAGCAGCCAAGCGGGTGTTAGATCTGCGGATACGCAGTATTTT.

This clone came up once. This sequence joins TRBV30 and TRBJ2-7; TRBD2 aligns across 12 bases. The CDR3 is 16 amino acids. Unmatched junction bases numbered 9, after V lost 3 bases and J lost 3 bases. Germline values: CDR1 GTSNPN, CDR2 SVGIG (reference sequence). CDR3 loop: CAWSGTSGPGRYEQYF. The CDR3, as DNA: TGTGCCTGGAGCGGGACTAGCGGGCCCGGGCGCTACGAGCAGTACTTC.

V and J are TRBV28 and TRBJ1-5; no definite D call. The length of the CDR3 is 13 residues. The germline V gene encodes CDR1 MDHEN and CDR2 SYDVKM. The V gene lost 4 bases and the J gene lost 3 bases, with 7 bases spanning the gap. The CDR3 sequence is CASSSGNNQPQHF. CDR3 DNA: TGTGCCAGCAGTTCCGGGAACAATCAGCCCCAGCATTTT.

This rearrangement joins TRBV9 to TRBJ1-2; 12 nucleotides line up with TRBD1. V lost 0 bases and J lost 7; bases outside the gene matches: 7. This CDR3 contains 16 residues. Germline CDR1 SGDLS, CDR2 YYNGEE. CDR3 loop: CASSVAPGQGARGYTF. In DNA form, the CDR3 reads TGTGCCAGCAGCGTAGCTCCGGGACAGGGGGCGCGTGGCTACACCTTC.

A single count supports this clone. The chain couples TRBV6-4 to TRBJ2-7; D is possibly TRBD1 (5 bases). Looked up from germline, CDR1 is MRHNA and CDR2 is SNTAGT. There are 12 residues in the CDR3. The germline V and J ends were trimmed by 10 bases and 2 bases, with 12 bases remaining between them. The CDR3 DNA reads TGTGCCACCTCAGGGTATACCTACGAGCAGTACTTC. Its translation: CATSGYTYEQYF.

The V gene is TRBV19, the J gene TRBJ1-3; D gene uncertain. CDR1 is LNHDA and CDR2 is SQIVND in the germline V gene (reference sequence). The V end lost 10 bases, the J end lost 0 bases, and 4 bases lay between the germline ends. The CDR3 loop spans 11 amino acids. DNA of the CDR3: TGTGCCATTCACTCTGGAAACACCATATATTTT. Its translation is CAIHSGNTIYF.

This sequence joins TRBV7-6 and TRBJ2-3; 11 bases are a match to TRBD2. Per the germline V gene, CDR1 is SGHVS and CDR2 is FNYEAQ. The V and J ends lost 5 bases and 5 bases, in that order; junction bases with no gene match: 6. The CDR3 length is 15 residues. The CDR3 loop reads CASSATSGGGDTQYF. CDR3 bases: TGTGCCAGCAGCGCAACTAGCGGGGGTGGAGATACGCAGTATTTT.

This chain joins TRBV29-1 and TRBJ2-1, with TRBD1 matching over 7 bases. From germline, CDR1 is SQVTM and CDR2 ANQGSEA. Trimming cost V 1 base and J 0 bases; bases outside gene matches: 15. The CDR3 has 19 residues. CDR3 in DNA: TGCAGCGTTGAAGTCGGGACAGACATTTGGGAGAGCTCCTACAATGAGCAGTTCTTC. This encodes CSVEVGTDIWESSYNEQFF.

V and J are TRBV7-2 and TRBJ1-1, with D perhaps matching TRBD1 (5 bases). The CDR3 runs 13 residues. Trimming shortened V by 5 bases and J by 7 bases, and 14 bases separated the two germline ends. Germline V CDR1 and CDR2: SGHTA, FQGNSA. The DNA for the CDR3 is TGTGCCAGCAGCACCTCCAGGGAAAGTGAAGCTTTCTTT. Translation: CASSTSRESEAFF.

This chain joins TRBV2 and TRBJ2-3; TRBD2 might be the D (5 bases). CDR1 and CDR2 from the germline V gene are SNHLY and FYNNEI. The CDR3 is 14 amino acids. Trimming removed 3 bases from V and 4 bases from J, with 11 bases in between. The CDR3 reads CASSEGSSADTQYF. The CDR3 DNA reads as TGTGCCAGCAGTGAGGGTAGTAGCGCAGATACGCAGTATTTT.

A single count supports this clone. The V and J genes are TRBV7-2 and TRBJ2-2, with a possible D match to TRBD2 (5 bases). The CDR3 spans 15 residues. Germline V gene data show CDR1 as SGHTA and CDR2 as FQGNSA. Trimming took 0 bases from V and 5 from J, leaving 10 bases between them. The CDR3 DNA follows: TGTGCCAGCAGCTTAGCCGGTACTAGGACCGGGGAGCTGTTTTTT. Translation: CASSLAGTRTGELFF.

This chain joins TRBV6-5 and TRBJ2-2, with D unresolved. The CDR3 length is 15 residues. Trimming stripped 0 bases from V and 0 bases from J, with 5 bases between. Germline V gives CDR1 MNHEY, CDR2 SVGAGI. As DNA, the CDR3 is TGTGCCAGCAGTTACTCCTACGCGAACACCGGGGAGCTGTTTTTT. This sequence encodes CASSYSYANTGELFF.

Remarks on this clone: Relative to the germline gene, one junction end is altered; a read error may explain this. This chain uses TRBV7-8 with TRBJ2-7, with 9 positions matching TRBD2. This CDR3 spans 15 amino acids. In germline, CDR1 is SGHVS, CDR2 FQNEAQ. The CDR3 loop reads CAGSWSSGGPYEQYF. As DNA, the CDR3 is TGTGCCGGCAGCTGGTCCAGCGGGGGGCCCTACGAGCAGTACTTC. Filled out from reference TRBV7-8 and TRBJ2-7, the complete variable domain reads GAGVSQSPRYKVAKRGQDVALRCDPISGHVSLFWYQQALGQGPEFLTYFQNEAQLDKSGLPSDRFFAERPEGSVSTLKIQRTQQEDSAVYLCAGSWSSGGPYEQYFGPGTRLTVT.

The genes are TRBV19 and TRBJ1-5, with unresolved D. Germline V lookup: CDR1 LNHDA, CDR2 SQIVND (reference sequence). V dropped 5 bases and J dropped 3 bases, with 8 bases sitting between them. The CDR3 covers 13 residues. CDR3 nucleotides: TGTGCCAGTAGTCTGAGCATCAATCAGCCCCAGCATTTT. Its protein is CASSLSINQPQHF.

The chain has TRBV7-9 and TRBJ2-2; TRBD1 might be the D (6 bases). The CDR3 length is 14 residues. CDR1 and CDR2 from the germline V gene are SEHNR and FQNEAQ (reference sequence). Trimming shortened V by 9 bases and J by 1 base, and 12 bases separated the two germline ends. CDR3 sequence (DNA): TGTGCCAGTGGGGGCGAGAGGAACACCGGGGAGCTGTTTTTT. Encoded protein: CASGGERNTGELFF.